This entry features one T cell receptor beta chain sequence. The antigen remains undetermined. The record originates from a study of CD8 T cells in Susac syndrome. Study results and caveats: In its TCR sequencing and HLA analysis, the study acknowledged that the number of individuals was relatively small.

TCR beta sequences were obtained from blood CD8+ and CD4+ T cells. CD8+ and CD4+ T cells were negatively isolated; TEMRA cells were FACS-enriched. J was trimmed by 4 bases and V by 5 bases; bases with no gene match: 5. This CDR3 spans 14 amino acids. The germline gives CDR1 MGHRA, CDR2 YSYEKL. RNA, at roughly 0.45 to 1 ug, was reverse transcribed with random hexamers. Across 54 Vbeta and 13 Jbeta, immunoSEQ multiplex PCR amplified TCR beta CDR3. TCRdb reprocessed the immunoSEQ multiplex PCR reads via MiXCR and lists one record per CDR3 protein. The repertoire consists of 150,000 to 200,000 distinct CDR3 sequences, with roughly 93% occurring once and the leading ten covering about 0.14%.

Sequencing used CD4+ T cells from PBMCs. The clonotype originates from a human donor in good health. V and J are TRBV4-1 and TRBJ1-3; 7 nucleotides match TRBD1. CDR3 loop: CASSLTGPGNTIYF. CDR3 DNA: TGCGCCAGCAGCTTGACAGGGCCGGGAAACACCATATATTTT.